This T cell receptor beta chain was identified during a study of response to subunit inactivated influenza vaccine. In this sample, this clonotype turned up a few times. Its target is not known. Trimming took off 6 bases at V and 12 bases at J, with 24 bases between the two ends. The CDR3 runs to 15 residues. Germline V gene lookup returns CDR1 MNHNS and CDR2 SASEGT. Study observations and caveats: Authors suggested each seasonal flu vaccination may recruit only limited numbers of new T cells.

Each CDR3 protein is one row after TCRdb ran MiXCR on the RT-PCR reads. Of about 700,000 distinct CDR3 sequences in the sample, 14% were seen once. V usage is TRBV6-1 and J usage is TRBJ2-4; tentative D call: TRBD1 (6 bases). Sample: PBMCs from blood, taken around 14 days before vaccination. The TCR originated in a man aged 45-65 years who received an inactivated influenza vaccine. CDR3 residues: CASRPPASGQIRQYF. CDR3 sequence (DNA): TGTGCCAGCAGACCACCCGCATCGGGACAAATTCGTCAGTACTTC.